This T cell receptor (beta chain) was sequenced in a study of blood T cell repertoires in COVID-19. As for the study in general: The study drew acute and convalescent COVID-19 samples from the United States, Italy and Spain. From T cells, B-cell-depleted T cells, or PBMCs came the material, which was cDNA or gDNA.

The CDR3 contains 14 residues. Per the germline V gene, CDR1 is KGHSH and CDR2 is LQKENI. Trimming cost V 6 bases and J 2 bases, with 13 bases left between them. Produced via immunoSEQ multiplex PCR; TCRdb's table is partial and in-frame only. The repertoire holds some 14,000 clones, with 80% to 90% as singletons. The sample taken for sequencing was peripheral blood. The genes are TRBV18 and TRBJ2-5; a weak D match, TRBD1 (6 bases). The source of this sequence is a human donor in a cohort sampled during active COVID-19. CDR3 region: CASSQGRTQETQYF. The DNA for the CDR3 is TGTGCCAGCTCGCAGGGGCGAACACAAGAGACCCAGTACTTC.